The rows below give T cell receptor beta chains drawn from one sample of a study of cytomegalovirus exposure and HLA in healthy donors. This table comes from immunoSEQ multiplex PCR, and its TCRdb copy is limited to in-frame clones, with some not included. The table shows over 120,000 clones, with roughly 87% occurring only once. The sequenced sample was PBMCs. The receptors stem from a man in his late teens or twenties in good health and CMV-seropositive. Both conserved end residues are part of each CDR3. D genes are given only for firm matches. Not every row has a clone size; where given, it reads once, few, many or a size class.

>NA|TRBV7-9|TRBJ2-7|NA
CARPSRGYEQYF
TGTGCTCGTCCGTCCAGGGGTTACGAGCAGTACTTC
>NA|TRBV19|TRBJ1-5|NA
CASSRGQLEPQHF
TGTGCCAGTAGTAGAGGACAGTTGGAGCCCCAGCATTTT
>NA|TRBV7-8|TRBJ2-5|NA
CASRPRQETQYF
TGTGCCAGCCGTCCGCGGCAGGAGACCCAGTACTTC
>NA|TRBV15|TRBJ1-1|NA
CATSRGSPTAEAFF
TGTGCCACCAGCAGAGGGTCCCCTACGGCTGAAGCTTTCTTT
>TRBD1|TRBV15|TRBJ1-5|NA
CATSRVGGQGYQPQHF
TGTGCCACCAGCAGAGTAGGAGGACAGGGTTATCAGCCCCAGCATTTT
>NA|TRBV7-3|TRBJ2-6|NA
CASSLTGGNTGANVLTF
TGTGCCAGCAGCTTAACAGGGGGAAACACTGGGGCCAACGTCCTGACTTTC
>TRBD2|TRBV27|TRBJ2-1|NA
CASTRGEGYNEQFF
TGTGCCAGCACCCGGGGGGAGGGCTACAATGAGCAGTTCTTC
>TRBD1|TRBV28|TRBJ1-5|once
CASSIPQGGQPQHF
TGTGCCAGCAGTATACCACAGGGGGGGCAGCCCCAGCATTTT
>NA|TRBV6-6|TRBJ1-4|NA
CASSYSKRGEKLFF
TGTGCCAGCAGTTACTCGAAGCGGGGTGAAAAACTGTTTTTT
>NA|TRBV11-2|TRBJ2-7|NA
CASSPHRESLREQYF
TGTGCCAGCAGCCCCCACAGGGAGTCTCTACGCGAGCAGTACTTC
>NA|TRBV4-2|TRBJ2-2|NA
CASSQDIRSDDTGELFF
TGTGCCAGCAGCCAAGATATTAGAAGTGATGACACCGGGGAGCTGTTTTTT
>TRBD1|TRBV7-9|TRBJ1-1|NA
CASSLTGGGSEAFF
TGTGCCAGCAGTCTGACAGGGGGCGGCTCTGAAGCTTTCTTT
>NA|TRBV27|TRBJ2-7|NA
CASSFGSRWEQYF
TGTGCCAGCAGTTTCGGGTCCCGGTGGGAGCAGTACTTC
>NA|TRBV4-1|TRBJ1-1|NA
CASRQTVGFSAEAFF
TGCGCCAGCAGACAAACGGTGGGGTTTAGCGCTGAAGCTTTCTTT
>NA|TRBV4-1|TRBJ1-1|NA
CASSQGADEAFF
TGCGCCAGCAGCCAAGGGGCAGATGAAGCTTTCTTT
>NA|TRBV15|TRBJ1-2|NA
CATSRDVDGGAGGYTF
TGTGCCACCAGCAGAGATGTAGATGGGGGGGCGGGCGGCTACACCTTC
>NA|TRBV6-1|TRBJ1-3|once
CASRQGRSGNTIYF
TGTGCCAGCAGACAGGGAAGATCTGGAAACACCATATATTTT
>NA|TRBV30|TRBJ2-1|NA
CAWSVGVGGTLYNEQFF
TGTGCCTGGAGTGTTGGGGTGGGCGGGACGCTCTACAATGAGCAGTTCTTC
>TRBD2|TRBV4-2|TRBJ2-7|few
CASSQDETGGGEQYF
TGTGCCAGCAGCCAAGATGAGACGGGAGGGGGGGAGCAGTACTTC
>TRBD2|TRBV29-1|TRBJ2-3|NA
CSVEGLADSTDTQYF
TGCAGCGTTGAAGGACTAGCGGATAGCACAGATACGCAGTATTTT
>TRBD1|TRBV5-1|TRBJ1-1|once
CASSIIGQGVTEAFF
TGCGCCAGCAGCATCATAGGACAGGGAGTCACTGAAGCTTTCTTT
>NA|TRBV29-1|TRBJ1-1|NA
CSVARTEAEAFF
TGCAGCGTTGCGCGGACGGAGGCTGAAGCTTTCTTT
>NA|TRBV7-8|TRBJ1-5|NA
CASSPRDYNQPQHF
TGTGCCAGCAGCCCCAGGGACTACAATCAGCCCCAGCATTTT
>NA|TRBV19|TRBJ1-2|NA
CASSQNRREGYTF
TGTGCCAGTAGTCAGAATAGAAGGGAGGGCTACACCTTC
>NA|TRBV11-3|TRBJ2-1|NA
CASSLSPGTYNEQFF
TGTGCCAGCAGCTTAAGTCCGGGAACCTACAATGAGCAGTTCTTC
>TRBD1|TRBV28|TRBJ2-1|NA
CASVRQGANEQFF
TGTGCCAGCGTGAGACAGGGGGCAAATGAGCAGTTCTTC
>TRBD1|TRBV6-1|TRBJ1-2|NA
CASSPGQGFWEGYTF
TGTGCCAGCAGTCCGGGACAGGGGTTTTGGGAGGGCTACACCTTC
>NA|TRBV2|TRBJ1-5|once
CASSPFTGSNQPQHF
TGTGCCAGCAGTCCCTTTACGGGTAGCAATCAGCCCCAGCATTTT
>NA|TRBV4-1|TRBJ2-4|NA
CASSPGVAGSKNIQYF
TGCGCCAGCAGCCCGGGGGTGGCAGGCTCAAAAAACATTCAGTACTTC
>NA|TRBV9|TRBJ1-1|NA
CASSLLDTTEAFF
TGTGCCAGCAGCCTTCTGGACACCACTGAAGCTTTCTTT
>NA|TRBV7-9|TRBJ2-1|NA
CASSSSAREQFF
TGTGCCAGCAGCTCCTCAGCTAGGGAGCAGTTCTTC
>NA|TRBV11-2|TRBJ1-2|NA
CASSLGQGYGYTF
TGTGCCAGCAGCTTAGGGCAGGGATATGGCTACACCTTC
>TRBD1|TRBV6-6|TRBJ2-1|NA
CASSASGQGGNEQFF
TGTGCCAGCAGTGCCTCGGGACAGGGTGGCAATGAGCAGTTCTTC
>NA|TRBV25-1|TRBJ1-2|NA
CASSGTYYGYTF
TGTGCCAGCAGTGGCACCTATTATGGCTACACCTTC
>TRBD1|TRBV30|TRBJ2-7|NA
CAWSVTGGYEQYF
TGTGCCTGGAGTGTAACAGGGGGCTACGAGCAGTACTTC
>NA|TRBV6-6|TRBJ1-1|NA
CASIAALNTEAFF
TGTGCCAGCATCGCGGCCCTGAACACTGAAGCTTTCTTT
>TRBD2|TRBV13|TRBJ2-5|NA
CASQPAGGRKTQYF
TGTGCCAGTCAACCAGCGGGAGGACGTAAGACCCAGTACTTC
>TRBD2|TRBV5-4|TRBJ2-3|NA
CASAPRGADTQYF
TGTGCCAGCGCCCCCCGGGGGGCAGATACGCAGTATTTT
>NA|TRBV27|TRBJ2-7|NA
CASSSPRGTYEQYF
TGTGCCAGCAGTTCACCCCGAGGGACCTACGAGCAGTACTTC
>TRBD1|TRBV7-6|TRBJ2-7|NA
CASSPGTATYSYEQYF
TGTGCCAGCAGCCCCGGGACAGCGACTTACTCCTACGAGCAGTACTTC
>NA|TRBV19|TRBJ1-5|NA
CASSIADNQPQHF
TGTGCCAGTAGTATCGCAGACAATCAGCCCCAGCATTTT
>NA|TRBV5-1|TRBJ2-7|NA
CASSAGSEGPYEQYF
TGCGCCAGCAGCGCCGGATCGGAGGGACCCTACGAGCAGTACTTC
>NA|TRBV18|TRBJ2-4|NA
CASSPPRGSAKNIQYF
TGTGCCAGCTCACCCCCCAGGGGCTCAGCCAAAAACATTCAGTACTTC
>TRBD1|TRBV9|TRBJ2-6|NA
CASAQGAGANVLTF
TGTGCCAGCGCACAGGGGGCTGGGGCCAACGTCCTGACTTTC
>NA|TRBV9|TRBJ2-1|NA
CASSAGGPYNEQFF
TGTGCCAGCAGCGCCGGGGGGCCGTACAATGAGCAGTTCTTC
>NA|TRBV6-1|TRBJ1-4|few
CASSEHLREELFF
TGTGCCAGCAGTGAACATCTGCGGGAGGAACTGTTTTTT
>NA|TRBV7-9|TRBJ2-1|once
CASSSWSGDEQFF
TGTGCCAGCAGCTCTTGGAGCGGCGATGAGCAGTTCTTC
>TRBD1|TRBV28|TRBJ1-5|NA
CASRAGQGGQPQHF
TGTGCCAGCAGGGCCGGACAGGGCGGTCAGCCCCAGCATTTT
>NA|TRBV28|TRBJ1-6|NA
CASSGSGRLRHF
TGTGCCAGCAGTGGCTCAGGGCGCTTGCGCCACTTT
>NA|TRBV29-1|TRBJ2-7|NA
CSVVMGANPYEQYF
TGCAGCGTTGTGATGGGAGCGAATCCCTACGAGCAGTACTTC
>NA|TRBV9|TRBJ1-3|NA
CASSVTGSGNTIYF
TGTGCCAGCAGCGTTACCGGGAGTGGAAACACCATATATTTT
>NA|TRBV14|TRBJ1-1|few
CASSHATGHTEAFF
TGTGCCAGCAGCCATGCTACAGGTCACACTGAAGCTTTCTTT
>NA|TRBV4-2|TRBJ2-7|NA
CASSPETDSYEQYF
TGTGCCAGCAGCCCAGAGACTGACTCCTACGAGCAGTACTTC
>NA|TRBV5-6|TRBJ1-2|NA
CASSLSQRTYGYTF
TGTGCCAGCAGCTTGTCCCAGCGAACCTATGGCTACACCTTC
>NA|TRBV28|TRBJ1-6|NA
CASSPRHVYYNSPLHF
TGTGCCAGCAGTCCCCGCCACGTCTACTATAATTCACCCCTCCACTTT